These T cell receptor beta chains were read from a single sample in a study of T cells in Graves' hyperthyroidism and ophthalmopathy. TCRdb processed the multiplex PCR reads anew with MiXCR; each CDR3 protein has one entry. This sample has a few hundred thousand distinct CDR3 sequences; about 18% occur once, and the top ten carry about 45%. The sequencing sample was made of blood. The receptors shown here come from a middle-aged man with Graves' hyperthyroidism. The CDR3 runs from the conserved cysteine through the conserved F or W. Fields, in order: D gene, V gene, J gene, clone size, CDR3 protein, CDR3 DNA. The D gene is left open where the match is weak. A row's size may be missing; if present it is once, few, many or a size class.

D: .; V: TRBV7-2; J: TRBJ2-5; size: many; CDR3: CASSLSAPQYF; DNA: TGTGCCAGCAGCTTATCAGCCCCCCAGTACTTC
D: .; V: TRBV5-8; J: TRBJ2-7; size: many; CDR3: CASSFGTDGSYEQYF; DNA: TGTGCCAGCAGCTTTGGGACGGATGGCTCCTACGAGCAGTACTTC
D: .; V: TRBV20-1; J: TRBJ1-5; size: many; CDR3: CSASGGNNQPQHF; DNA: TGCAGTGCCAGCGGGGGAAACAATCAGCCCCAGCATTTT
D: .; V: TRBV15; J: TRBJ1-5; size: many; CDR3: CATSRRTNQPQHF; DNA: TGTGCCACCAGCAGAAGAACTAATCAGCCCCAGCATTTT
D: .; V: TRBV18; J: TRBJ2-1; size: many; CDR3: CATEDGNNEQFF; DNA: TGTGCCACCGAAGACGGTAACAATGAGCAGTTCTTC
D: .; V: TRBV20-1; J: TRBJ2-7; size: few; CDR3: CSARTPYEQYF; DNA: TGCAGTGCTAGAACCCCCTACGAGCAGTACTTC
D: .; V: TRBV14; J: TRBJ1-2; size: .; CDR3: CASSPASARIYGYTF; DNA: TGTGCCAGCAGCCCGGCCTCGGCCCGTATCTATGGCTACACCTTC
D: .; V: TRBV7-9; J: TRBJ1-4; size: many; CDR3: CASSLGTANEKLFF; DNA: TGTGCCAGCAGCTTAGGGACAGCAAATGAAAAACTGTTTTTT
D: .; V: TRBV6-1; J: TRBJ1-6; size: .; CDR3: CASSEKGSSSYNSPLHF; DNA: TGTGCCAGCAGTGAAAAGGGGTCAAGCTCCTATAATTCACCCCTCCACTTT
D: TRBD2; V: TRBV4-2; J: TRBJ2-2; size: few; CDR3: CASSQNSGGATGELFF; DNA: TGTGCCAGCAGCCAAAATAGCGGGGGGGCGACCGGGGAGCTGTTTTTT
D: TRBD2; V: TRBV9; J: TRBJ2-2; size: few; CDR3: CASSARTSGDTGELFF; DNA: TGTGCCAGCAGCGCAAGGACTAGCGGGGACACCGGGGAGCTGTTTTTT
D: TRBD1; V: TRBV6-1; J: TRBJ2-7; size: .; CDR3: CASSKDRDYEQYF; DNA: TGTGCCAGCAGTAAAGACAGGGACTACGAGCAGTACTTC
D: TRBD1; V: TRBV11-2; J: TRBJ2-5; size: many; CDR3: CASSLGRGRGETQYF; DNA: TGTGCCAGCAGCTTGGGCAGGGGGCGTGGGGAGACCCAGTACTTC
D: TRBD2; V: TRBV2; J: TRBJ2-3; size: many; CDR3: CASRKPGLAGVRGTDTQYF; DNA: TGTGCCAGCAGGAAACCGGGACTAGCGGGGGTAAGGGGGACAGATACGCAGTATTTT
D: .; V: TRBV6-6; J: TRBJ2-7; size: few; CDR3: CASSYPGGGFRDEQYF; DNA: TGTGCCAGCAGTTACCCCGGGGGCGGTTTTCGGGACGAGCAGTACTTC
D: .; V: TRBV5-1; J: TRBJ2-6; size: many; CDR3: CASSLEGLGANVLTF; DNA: TGCGCCAGCAGCTTGGAGGGGCTAGGGGCCAACGTCCTGACTTTC
D: .; V: TRBV7-9; J: TRBJ1-5; size: many; CDR3: CASSFSGNSNQPQHF; DNA: TGTGCCAGCAGCTTTTCGGGGAATAGCAATCAGCCCCAGCATTTT
D: TRBD2; V: TRBV6-1; J: TRBJ2-3; size: many; CDR3: CASSRLAGGSVGDTQYF; DNA: TGTGCCAGCAGCAGACTAGCGGGGGGCTCCGTAGGAGATACGCAGTATTTT
D: TRBD1; V: TRBV7-2; J: TRBJ2-4; size: many; CDR3: CASSLAQGQGAKNIQYF; DNA: TGTGCCAGCAGCTTAGCCCAGGGACAGGGGGCCAAAAACATTCAGTACTTC
D: .; V: TRBV30; J: TRBJ1-5; size: many; CDR3: CAWSVRGRDYQPQHF; DNA: TGTGCCTGGAGTGTGAGAGGCAGGGACTATCAGCCCCAGCATTTT
D: TRBD1; V: TRBV30; J: TRBJ2-3; size: many; CDR3: CARRDRGADTQYF; DNA: TGTGCCCGCCGGGACAGGGGCGCAGATACGCAGTATTTT
D: .; V: TRBV4-2; J: TRBJ1-3; size: .; CDR3: CASSRDPRFGNTIYF; DNA: TGTGCCAGCAGCCGAGATCCGCGGTTTGGAAACACCATATATTTT
D: .; V: TRBV28; J: TRBJ1-5; size: many; CDR3: CASSFRGIRPQHF; DNA: TGTGCCAGCAGTTTTCGCGGAATTAGACCCCAGCATTTT
D: .; V: TRBV6-1; J: TRBJ1-2; size: many; CDR3: CASSERLGSALYGYTF; DNA: TGTGCCAGCAGTGAAAGGTTGGGGTCGGCGCTCTATGGCTACACCTTC
D: TRBD2; V: TRBV5-4; J: TRBJ2-3; size: .; CDR3: CASSLTGGRGLTQYF; DNA: TGTGCCAGCAGCTTGACGGGGGGAAGGGGCCTTACGCAGTATTTT
D: TRBD2; V: TRBV5-1; J: TRBJ2-7; size: many; CDR3: CASSLTSGSDEQYF; DNA: TGCGCCAGCAGCCTGACTAGCGGGAGTGACGAGCAGTACTTC
D: TRBD2; V: TRBV7-6; J: TRBJ2-1; size: many; CDR3: CASSLVAGGPRQFF; DNA: TGTGCCAGCAGCTTAGTAGCGGGGGGGCCAAGGCAGTTCTTC
D: TRBD2; V: TRBV4-2; J: TRBJ2-2; size: many; CDR3: CASSVLAGGSGELFF; DNA: TGTGCCAGCAGCGTGCTAGCGGGGGGGTCCGGGGAGCTGTTTTTT